The 31 T cell receptor beta chains in this list originate from one sample, sequenced in a study of blood T cell repertoires in COVID-19. TCRdb's copy holds only in-frame clones and misses some; the assay was immunoSEQ multiplex PCR. The repertoire has about 160,000 clones, approximately 86% of them found once; the top ten carry about 4.6%. Sequencing was performed on peripheral blood. These TCRs come from an older woman with active or convalescent COVID-19.

The gene calls are TRBV11-1 and TRBJ2-2; perhaps TRBD2 as D (7 bases). The ends were cut back, 7 bases at V and 6 bases at J, with 21 bases in the middle. Germline loops: CDR1 SGHAT, CDR2 FQDESV (reference sequence). The CDR3 extends over 16 amino acids. As DNA, the CDR3 is TGTGCCAGCACTACCCCGCCGGGGGGCGCCCCCGGGGAGCTGTTTTTT. Its translation is CASTTPPGGAPGELFF.

The rearrangement links TRBV6-2 or TRBV6-3 to TRBJ2-5; perhaps TRBD2 as D (6 bases). The CDR3 spans 14 residues. CDR1 MNHEY and CDR2 SVGEGT come from the germline V gene. Trimming stripped 5 bases from V and 0 bases from J, with 10 bases between. Here the CDR3 DNA reads TGTGCCAGCAGTCCCCGGGGGAACCAAGAGACCCAGTACTTC. Amino acid sequence: CASSPRGNQETQYF.

V usage is TRBV7-2 and J usage is TRBJ2-2, with D possibly TRBD1 on 5 matching bases. Trimming cost V 7 bases and J 0 bases, with 12 bases left between them. The CDR3 consists of 15 residues. Germline V gene data show CDR1 as SGHTA and CDR2 as FQGNSA. CDR3 amino acids: CASNQGAANTGELFF. In DNA form, the CDR3 reads TGTGCCAGCAACCAAGGGGCGGCGAACACCGGGGAGCTGTTTTTT.

V is TRBV5-4 and J is TRBJ1-4; no definite D call. Germline CDR1 reads SGHNT; CDR2 reads YYREEE (reference sequence). CDR3 size: 15 residues. Trimming left V 1 base short and J 4 bases short, with 11 bases between. CDR3 region: CASSLFSQSNEKLFF. In DNA, the CDR3 is TGTGCCAGCAGCTTGTTCTCACAGAGTAATGAAAAACTGTTTTTT.

This chain joins TRBV3-1 (or the pseudogene TRBV3-2) and TRBJ2-3; unclear D gene. V was shortened by 0 bases and J by 8 bases, with 9 bases between the two germline ends. This CDR3 spans 13 amino acids. Germline V gene data show CDR1 as LGHDT and CDR2 as YNNKEL (reference sequence). The CDR3 DNA follows: TGTGCCAGCAGCCAAGAACCCACTGGTACGCAGTATTTT. As protein: CASSQEPTGTQYF.

This clone has a single count. The J gene is TRBJ1-1, the V gene TRBV6-2 or TRBV6-3, with 7 bases that match TRBD1. The CDR3 is 18 residues long. Germline V gene data show CDR1 as MNHEY and CDR2 as SVGEGT. The junction had 18 bases not matched to a gene; V was cut back by 6 bases and J by 2 bases. The CDR3 DNA follows: TGTGCCAGCAGCCGACCACCCCGATTGACAGGGATAAACACTGAAGCTTTCTTT. It is translated as CASSRPPRLTGINTEAFF.

Regarding this clone: The junction does not match germline at one end; this may be a read error. V usage is TRBV7-7 and J usage is TRBJ2-2; 9 bases line up with TRBD1. CDR1 and CDR2 from the germline V gene are SSHAT and FNYEAQ (reference sequence). CDR3 length equals 15 residues. The CDR3: CASSLQGARSGELFF. DNA of the CDR3: TGTGCTAGCAGCTTACAGGGGGCTCGTAGCGGGGAGCTGTTTTTT.

This clone was seen only once. This same CDR3 is encoded by further DNA sequences in the sample. The rearrangement uses TRBV9 and TRBJ1-3; TRBD1 might be the D (5 bases). CDR1 is SGDLS, CDR2 YYNGEE, per germline. This CDR3 has 15 residues. Between the trimmed V and J ends, which lost 0 bases and 0 bases, there was a span of 7 bases. The CDR3 DNA sequence: TGTGCCAGCAGCGTAGGGGGACTCTCTGGAAACACCATATATTTT. Encoded protein: CASSVGGLSGNTIYF.

The rearrangement uses TRBV4-3 and TRBJ1-3, with 7 bases fitting TRBD1. Germline CDR1 and CDR2: LGHNA and YSLEER. The length of the CDR3 is 18 residues. V lost 1 base, J lost 3 bases, and 12 bases stayed unmatched. The CDR3 region is CASSQVVGAGGNGNTIYF. CDR3 DNA: TGCGCCAGCAGCCAAGTCGTCGGGGCAGGGGGTAATGGAAACACCATATATTTT.

The J gene is TRBJ2-7, the V gene TRBV2, with 9 bases fitting TRBD1. Germline V gives CDR1 SNHLY, CDR2 FYNNEI. This CDR3 spans 13 amino acids. With 7 bases clipped from V and 5 bases from J, the junction kept 6 bases outside the gene matches. CDR3 in DNA: TGTGCCAGCATTCGGACAGGGGTTAACGAGCAGTACTTC. Amino acid sequence: CASIRTGVNEQYF.

The chain recombines TRBV29-1 with TRBJ2-3, with D perhaps matching TRBD2 (6 bases). This CDR3 is built from 14 residues. V was shortened by 6 bases and J by 8 bases, with 21 bases between the two germline ends. Per the germline V gene, CDR1 is SQVTM and CDR2 is ANQGSEA. CDR3 DNA: TGCAGCGTAGGCGGGACGGAGGGCCGAGTTACGCAGTATTTT. It is translated as CSVGGTEGRVTQYF.

The J gene is TRBJ1-2, the V gene TRBV7-9; D is unclear. The CDR3 covers 13 residues. The V and J ends lost 2 bases and 7 bases respectively, with 11 bases between them. Looked up from germline, CDR1 is SEHNR and CDR2 is FQNEAQ (reference sequence). The CDR3 region has the DNA TGTGCCAGCAGCTTACCCAGGTCCCCTGGCTACACCTTC. As protein: CASSLPRSPGYTF.

The chain links TRBV30 to TRBJ1-3; no definite D call. The CDR3 extends over 13 amino acids. The germline V gene has CDR1 GTSNPN and CDR2 SVGIG (reference sequence). Trimming removed 2 bases from V and 2 bases from J, with 7 bases in between. The CDR3 nucleotides are TGTGCCTGGAGTTTTGGGCCTGGAAACACCATATATTTT. As protein: CAWSFGPGNTIYF.

The chain uses TRBV3-1 (or the pseudogene TRBV3-2) and TRBJ1-3; unclear D gene. Per the germline V gene, CDR1 is LGHDT and CDR2 is YNNKEL (reference sequence). The CDR3 is 15 amino acids. Trimming stripped 2 bases from V and 9 bases from J, with 17 bases between. The CDR3 loop is CASSQTGNLGSTIYF. In DNA form, the CDR3 reads TGTGCCAGCAGCCAAACCGGGAATCTGGGTAGCACCATATATTTT.

V gene TRBV5-5 combines with J gene TRBJ1-1, with TRBD1 identical over 7 bases. The CDR3 is 15 residues long. Germline V CDR1 and CDR2: SGHKS, YYEKEE (reference sequence). The J segment lost 4 bases and the V segment lost 1 base, leaving 7 bases of the junction unmatched. The CDR3 sequence is CASSLPQGSTTEAFF. CDR3 DNA: TGTGCCAGCAGCTTGCCACAGGGGAGCACCACTGAAGCTTTCTTT.

This chain's CDR3 is CASKGQANTGELFF. As DNA, the CDR3 is TGTGCCAGCAAGGGACAGGCGAACACCGGGGAGCTGTTTTTT. V and J are TRBV2 and TRBJ2-2; 8 nucleotides align to TRBD1. The CDR3 extends over 14 amino acids. V shed 7 bases and J 0 bases; nucleotides not matched to a gene: 1. Per the germline V gene, CDR1 is SNHLY and CDR2 is FYNNEI.

The rearrangement links TRBV6-5 to TRBJ1-2; 8 nucleotides align to TRBD1. Unmatched junction bases numbered 0, after V lost 0 bases and J lost 3 bases. This CDR3 contains 14 residues. Per the germline V gene, CDR1 is MNHEY and CDR2 is SVGAGI. The CDR3: CASSYSTGDYGYTF. CDR3 nucleotides: TGTGCCAGCAGTTACTCGACAGGGGACTATGGCTACACCTTC.

The chain recombines TRBV4-3 with TRBJ1-1, with D possibly matching TRBD1 (6 bases). The CDR3 is 17 residues long. Trimming stripped 0 bases from V and 3 bases from J, with 17 bases between. Germline CDR1 and CDR2: LGHNA and YSLEER. CDR3: CASSQDGQGLGYTEAFF. The CDR3 nucleotides are TGCGCCAGCAGCCAAGATGGCCAGGGGCTCGGGTACACTGAAGCTTTCTTT.

The chain's CDR3 is CASRPDNWNTEAFF. CDR3 nucleotide sequence: TGTGCCAGCAGACCCGACAATTGGAACACTGAAGCTTTCTTT. V usage is TRBV9 and J usage is TRBJ1-1; no clear D gene. V lost 5 bases, J lost 1 base, and 12 bases lay in between. Per germline, CDR1 SGDLS and CDR2 YYNGEE. The CDR3 consists of 14 residues.

This clone was seen only once. The chain employs TRBV7-2 and TRBJ1-2; 8 bases align to TRBD1. Germline CDR1 and CDR2: SGHTA and FQGNSA. The CDR3 runs to 12 residues. With V trimmed by 8 bases and J by 6 bases, 5 bases remained unmatched. The CDR3: CASSDRVHGYTF. The CDR3 bases are TGTGCCAGCTCGGACAGGGTTCATGGCTACACCTTC.

The V call is TRBV6-5, the J call TRBJ2-7, with TRBD1 matching 8 bases. Trimming removed 2 bases from V and 7 bases from J; junction bases left unmatched: 7. Germline assignment: CDR1 MNHEY and CDR2 SVGAGI. This CDR3 spans 14 amino acids. The DNA for the CDR3 is TGTGCCAGCAGTTACGGCTACAGGGGGAATGAGCAGTACTTC. Amino acids: CASSYGYRGNEQYF.

The chain employs TRBV10-3 and TRBJ1-2; D is possibly TRBD1 (5 bases). Germline V gene sequence: CDR1 ENHRY, CDR2 SYGVKD. This CDR3 is built from 13 residues. Trimming shortened V by 10 bases and J by 8 bases, and 20 bases separated the two germline ends. CDR3 DNA: TGTGCCACCCGGGGGGGAGCCCGAATCGGCTACACCTTC. Amino acids: CATRGGARIGYTF.

The J gene is TRBJ2-3, the V gene TRBV4-3, with 12 bases fitting TRBD2. Germline V gene data show CDR1 as LGHNA and CDR2 as YSLEER. J was trimmed by 5 bases and V by 2 bases; bases with no gene match: 2. This CDR3 is built from 15 residues. The CDR3 region has the DNA TGCGCCAGCAGCCAAACGACTAGCGGGGGAGATACGCAGTATTTT. Translating gives CASSQTTSGGDTQYF.

The chain combines TRBV2 with TRBJ1-2; 7 bases line up with TRBD1. Germline CDR1 and CDR2: SNHLY and FYNNEI. The CDR3 is 14 residues long. V was pared by 2 bases and J by 3 bases, with 3 bases of the junction left unmatched. CDR3 DNA: TGTGCCAGCAGTGAAAGGGGGCAGGACTATGGCTACACCTTC. As protein: CASSERGQDYGYTF. The complete variable domain, with remaining parts taken from reference TRBV2 and TRBJ1-2, reads EPEVTQTPSHQVTQMGQEVILRCVPISNHLYFYWYRQILGQKVEFLVSFYNNEISEKSEIFDDQFSVERPDGSNFTLKIRSTKLEDSAMYFCASSERGQDYGYTFGSGTRLTVV.

The chain has TRBV3-1 (or the pseudogene TRBV3-2) and TRBJ2-1, with D tentatively TRBD2 (6 bases). The CDR3 is made up of 14 amino acids. Germline V CDR1 and CDR2: LGHDT, YNNKEL (reference sequence). The V and J ends lost 1 base and 6 bases respectively, with 10 bases between them. The CDR3 region is CASSQGLGANEQFF. The DNA of the CDR3 is TGTGCCAGCAGCCAAGGACTAGGGGCCAATGAGCAGTTCTTC.

The rearrangement joins TRBV30 to TRBJ1-6; tentatively, D is TRBD1 (5 bases). Germline assignment: CDR1 GTSNPN and CDR2 SVGIG (reference sequence). V lost 1 base, J lost 2 bases, and 9 bases lay in between. This CDR3 contains 15 residues. This CDR3 reads CAWSGRVAYNSPLHF. The CDR3 DNA reads TGTGCCTGGAGTGGCAGGGTCGCCTATAATTCACCCCTCCACTTT.

V is TRBV19 and J is TRBJ2-1; 12 bases fit TRBD2. The V segment lost 9 bases and the J segment 2 bases; nucleotides outside the gene matches: 14. CDR3 length: 18 amino acids. Germline V gives CDR1 LNHDA, CDR2 SQIVND (reference sequence). Written as DNA, the CDR3 is TGTGCCAGCAGTCGTCTCGCTAGCGGGGGGGCTCCCTACAATGAGCAGTTCTTC. Protein: CASSRLASGGAPYNEQFF.

V gene TRBV6-5 combines with J gene TRBJ1-6; 9 bases fit TRBD1. V was clipped by 5 bases and J by 5 bases; unmatched bases: 4. Per the germline V gene, CDR1 is MNHEY and CDR2 is SVGAGI. The length of the CDR3 is 15 residues. CDR3: CASSRTGVDNSPLHF. The DNA of the CDR3 is TGTGCCAGCAGTAGGACAGGGGTCGATAATTCACCCCTCCACTTT.

V usage is TRBV5-4 and J usage is TRBJ1-2; the D is unclear. CDR3 length: 15 residues. The germline CDR1 and CDR2 sequences are SGHNT and YYREEE (reference sequence). The germline V and J ends were trimmed by 0 bases and 0 bases, with 9 bases remaining between them. In DNA form, the CDR3 reads TGTGCCAGCAGCTTGGATCAGGCCGCTAACTATGGCTACACCTTC. Amino acid sequence: CASSLDQAANYGYTF. The variable domain in full, with the rest retrieved from reference TRBV5-4 and TRBJ1-2, is ETGVTQSPTHLIKTRGQQVTLRCSSQSGHNTVSWYQQALGQGPQFIFQYYREEENGRGNFPPRFSGLQFPNYSSELNVNALELDDSALYLCASSLDQAANYGYTFGSGTRLTVV.

The chain couples TRBV12-5 to TRBJ2-7; D gene uncertain. The CDR3 sequence is 13 residues long. The germline CDR1 and CDR2 sequences are LGHNT and FRNRAP. The V end lost 1 base, the J end lost 2 bases, and 6 bases lay between the germline ends. The CDR3 region is CASGLDNTYEQYF. The CDR3 DNA reads TGTGCTAGTGGTTTGGACAACACCTACGAGCAGTACTTC.

To note about this clone: The identical CDR3 is also encoded by other nucleotide sequences in the sample. The chain combines TRBV3-1 (or the pseudogene TRBV3-2) with TRBJ2-3; 10 positions match TRBD2. V was pared by 4 bases and J by 3 bases, with 7 bases of the junction left unmatched. The CDR3 contains 16 residues. Germline V gene sequence: CDR1 LGHDT, CDR2 YNNKEL (reference sequence). CDR3 sequence (DNA): TGTGCCAGCAGCCTCCGGCTAGCGGGGGTTACAGATACGCAGTATTTT. Protein: CASSLRLAGVTDTQYF.